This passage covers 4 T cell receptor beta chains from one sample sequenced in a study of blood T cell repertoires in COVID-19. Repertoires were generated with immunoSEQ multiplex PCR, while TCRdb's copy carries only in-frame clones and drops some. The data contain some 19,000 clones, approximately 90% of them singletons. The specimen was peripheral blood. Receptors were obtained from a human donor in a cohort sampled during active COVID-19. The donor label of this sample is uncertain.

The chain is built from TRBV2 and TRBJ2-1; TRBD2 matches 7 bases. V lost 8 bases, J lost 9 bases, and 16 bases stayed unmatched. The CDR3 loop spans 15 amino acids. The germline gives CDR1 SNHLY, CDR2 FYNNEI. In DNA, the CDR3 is TGTGCCAGCGGATATTCTAAGGGAGGGCTGAGTGAGCAGTTCTTC. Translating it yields CASGYSKGGLSEQFF.

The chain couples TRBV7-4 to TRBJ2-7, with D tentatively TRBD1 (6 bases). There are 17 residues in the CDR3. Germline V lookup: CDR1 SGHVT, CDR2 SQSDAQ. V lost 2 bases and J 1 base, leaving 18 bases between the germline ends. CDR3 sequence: CASSLIPRQEYSYEQYF. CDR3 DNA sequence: TGTGCCAGCAGCTTAATACCACGACAGGAGTATTCCTACGAGCAGTACTTC. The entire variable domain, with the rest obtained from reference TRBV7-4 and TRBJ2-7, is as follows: GAGVSQSPRYKVAKRGRDVALRCDSISGHVTLYWYRQTLGQGSEVLTYSQSDAQRDKSGRPSGRFSAERPERSVSTLKIQRTEQGDSAVYLCASSLIPRQEYSYEQYFGPGTRLTVT.

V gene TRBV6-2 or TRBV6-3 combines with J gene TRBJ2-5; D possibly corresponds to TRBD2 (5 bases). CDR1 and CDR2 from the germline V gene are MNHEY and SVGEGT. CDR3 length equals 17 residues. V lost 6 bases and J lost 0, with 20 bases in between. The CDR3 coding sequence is TGTGCCAGCAGCTATCCCGGAGCGGTGTTGTACCAAGAGACCCAGTACTTC. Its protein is CASSYPGAVLYQETQYF.

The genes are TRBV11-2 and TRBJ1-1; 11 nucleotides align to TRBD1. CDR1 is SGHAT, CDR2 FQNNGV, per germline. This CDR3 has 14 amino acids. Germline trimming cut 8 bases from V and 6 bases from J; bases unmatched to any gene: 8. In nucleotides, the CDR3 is TGTGCCAGCCTGGACAGGGGGCTTTTGGCTGAAGCTTTCTTT. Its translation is CASLDRGLLAEAFF.